These 12 T cell receptor beta chains originate from one sample sequenced in a study of T cell responses to AZD1222 COVID-19 vaccine. Only in-frame clones appear in the TCRdb table, and some are missing; sequencing was by immunoSEQ multiplex PCR. The data show 100,000 to 150,000 clones, 90% to 95% seen once. Sequenced material: peripheral blood, taken on day 0 of AZD1222 vaccination. Receptors originate from an adult in good health.

V is TRBV27 and J is TRBJ1-5; 9 bases are a match to TRBD1. J gave up 9 bases and V 6 bases, and 9 bases lay outside the gene matches. Germline V gene data show CDR1 as MNHEY and CDR2 as SMNVEV (reference sequence). CDR3 length equals 14 residues. CDR3 in DNA: TGTGCCAGCAGCAAGGGACAGGGACCAACGCCCCAGCATTTT. Encoded protein: CASSKGQGPTPQHF.

The V and J genes are TRBV29-1 and TRBJ1-1; D is unclear. Trimming took off 0 bases at V and 4 bases at J, with 9 bases between the two ends. CDR3 length: 13 amino acids. Per the germline V gene, CDR1 is SQVTM and CDR2 is ANQGSEA. In DNA, the CDR3 is TGCAGCGTTGAAGATAGTGATCCCACTGAAGCTTTCTTT. Its translation is CSVEDSDPTEAFF.

This chain connects TRBV7-2 to TRBJ1-5; 8 nucleotides agree with TRBD1. Per germline, CDR1 SGHTA and CDR2 FQGNSA. The CDR3 consists of 16 residues. The V segment lost 5 bases and the J segment 7 bases; nucleotides outside the gene matches: 13. Here the CDR3 reads CASSPGTGLRGQPQHF. The CDR3 DNA is TGTGCCAGCAGCCCGGGGACAGGCCTCCGAGGCCAGCCCCAGCATTTT. The complete variable domain, with remaining parts taken from reference TRBV7-2 and TRBJ1-5, reads GAGVSQSPSNKVTEKGKDVELRCDPISGHTALYWYRQSLGQGLEFLIYFQGNSAPDKSGLPSDRFSAERTGGSVSTLTIQRTQQEDSAVYLCASSPGTGLRGQPQHFGDGTRLSIL.

This chain joins TRBV19 and TRBJ1-1; 9 bases line up with TRBD1. V lost 9 bases, J lost 5 bases, and 7 bases stayed unmatched. CDR1 LNHDA and CDR2 SQIVND come from the germline V gene (reference sequence). The CDR3 has 13 residues. CDR3 nucleotides: TGTGCCAGCCACAGGGGGCGAGAAACTGAAGCTTTCTTT. Residues: CASHRGRETEAFF.

The rearrangement links TRBV10-3 to TRBJ2-5; TRBD2 agrees at 8 bases. The CDR3 is 15 amino acids. Germline V CDR1 and CDR2: ENHRY, SYGVKD. The junction had 9 bases not matched to a gene; V was cut back by 4 bases and J by 5 bases. CDR3 coding DNA: TGTGCCATCAGTGCCTCAGCGGGAGTTCGGGAGACCCAGTACTTC. Its protein product is CAISASAGVRETQYF.

The CDR3 DNA follows: TGTGCCAGCAGGTCCTGGGCGTACACCTACGAGCAGTACTTC. Amino acids: CASRSWAYTYEQYF. This chain uses TRBV28 with TRBJ2-7; D gene unclear. V lost 6 bases, J lost 2 bases, and 14 bases lay in between. The germline V gene has CDR1 MDHEN and CDR2 SYDVKM. The CDR3 is 14 residues long.

Comments on this clone: Within the sample, other DNA sequences also encode this same CDR3. The chain links TRBV9 to TRBJ2-2, with D tentatively TRBD1 (5 bases). The CDR3 consists of 14 residues. The V gene's germline CDR1 is SGDLS and CDR2 YYNGEE. Trimming shortened V by 10 bases and J by 3 bases, and 16 bases separated the two germline ends. The CDR3 DNA reads as TGTGCCGGAAAACAAGGGGCGGACACCGGGGAGCTGTTTTTT. Translating gives CAGKQGADTGELFF.

V usage is TRBV11-2 and J usage is TRBJ1-4; the match to TRBD1 covers 7 bases. The V gene's germline CDR1 is SGHAT and CDR2 FQNNGV. The CDR3 consists of 16 residues. Unmatched junction bases numbered 8, after V lost 5 bases and J lost 2 bases. The CDR3 spells CASSPDRVVTNEKLFF. For the CDR3, the DNA is TGTGCCAGCAGCCCCGACAGGGTAGTCACTAATGAAAAACTGTTTTTT.

The genes are TRBV25-1 and TRBJ1-1; D ambiguous. This CDR3 is built from 12 residues. V was cut by 5 bases and J by 4 bases, with 8 bases left in between. The germline V gene encodes CDR1 MGHDK and CDR2 SYGVNS. The CDR3, as DNA: TGTGCCAGCAGTAAATCCCGCACTGAAGCTTTCTTT. It encodes CASSKSRTEAFF.

The chain joins TRBV5-5 to TRBJ1-4; 9 bases are shared with TRBD1. The CDR3 totals 16 residues. Looked up from germline, CDR1 is SGHKS and CDR2 is YYEKEE (reference sequence). V dropped 4 bases and J dropped 3; count of bases not matched to a gene: 7. The CDR3 DNA follows: TGTGCCAGCAGCGCGAGCCGGGACAGGGCTAATGAAAAACTGTTTTTT. Its protein is CASSASRDRANEKLFF.

The genes are TRBV30 and TRBJ1-1; D uncertain. CDR1 is GTSNPN, CDR2 SVGIG, per germline (reference sequence). V lost 2 bases and J 0 bases, leaving 10 bases between the germline ends. The CDR3 is 14 amino acids. Here the CDR3 DNA reads TGTGCCTGGAGTCTCGGCGGTTTGAACACTGAAGCTTTCTTT. It specifies CAWSLGGLNTEAFF.

The genes are TRBV2 and TRBJ1-5, with D uncertain. Germline CDR1 and CDR2: SNHLY and FYNNEI. Trimming removed 1 base from V and 7 bases from J, with 5 bases in between. This CDR3 contains 12 residues. CDR3 sequence reads: CASSEEAQPQHF. Here the CDR3 DNA reads TGTGCCAGCAGTGAAGAGGCACAGCCCCAGCATTTT.